The 6 T cell receptor beta chains listed next were all sequenced from one sample in a study of T cell responses to AZD1222 COVID-19 vaccine. Libraries were prepared by immunoSEQ multiplex PCR; TCRdb keeps only in-frame clonotypes and omits some of them. This sample has 95,000 to 150,000 clones; about 90% occur once, and the top ten carry about 1.5%. Material: peripheral blood, obtained on day 0 of AZD1222 vaccination. Every receptor here comes from an adult in good health.

The chain recombines TRBV7-9 with TRBJ1-2; 7 bases match TRBD1. CDR3 length: 14 residues. CDR1 is SEHNR, CDR2 FQNEAQ, per germline (reference sequence). V was clipped by 5 bases and J by 4 bases; unmatched bases: 7. The CDR3 protein is CASSPSGQVYGYTF. The CDR3 region has the DNA TGTGCCAGCAGCCCCTCCGGACAGGTCTATGGCTACACCTTC.

V is TRBV11-3 and J is TRBJ2-1; TRBD2 might be the D (6 bases). Germline V gene lookup returns CDR1 SGHNT and CDR2 YENEEA. This CDR3 spans 16 amino acids. Trimming removed 5 bases from V and 4 bases from J, with 18 bases in between. This CDR3 reads CASSPRLTGAYNEQFF. In DNA, the CDR3 is TGTGCCAGCAGCCCGCGGTTGACGGGAGCATACAATGAGCAGTTCTTC.

The gene calls are TRBV5-5 and TRBJ1-5; D not certain. Per germline, CDR1 SGHKS and CDR2 YYEKEE (reference sequence). Trimming cost V 1 base and J 2 bases, with 10 bases left between them. The CDR3 totals 15 residues. For the CDR3, the DNA is TGTGCCAGCAGCTTGATCGGTATCCGCAATCAGCCCCAGCATTTT. Its translation is CASSLIGIRNQPQHF. The full variable domain, rest sourced from reference TRBV5-5 and TRBJ1-5, is DAGVTQSPTHLIKTRGQQVTLRCSPISGHKSVSWYQQVLGQGPQFIFQYYEKEERGRGNFPDRFSARQFPNYSSELNVNALLLGDSALYLCASSLIGIRNQPQHFGDGTRLSIL.

The genes are TRBV28 and TRBJ1-2, with 7 nucleotides matching TRBD1. CDR1 MDHEN and CDR2 SYDVKM come from the germline V gene. This CDR3 comprises 15 residues. V dropped 4 bases and J dropped 3; count of bases not matched to a gene: 8. CDR3: CASSSLPGGDYGYTF. The CDR3 nucleotides read TGTGCCAGCAGTTCACTACCAGGGGGAGACTATGGCTACACCTTC.

This clone was seen a few times. The rearrangement links TRBV4-1 to TRBJ1-5; D unresolved. The CDR3 spans 14 residues. Between the trimmed V and J ends, which lost 0 bases and 9 bases, there was a span of 12 bases. Germline V CDR1 and CDR2: MGHRA, YSYEKL. The CDR3 loop is CASSQDLAGRPQHF. DNA for the CDR3: TGCGCCAGCAGCCAAGATCTGGCGGGCCGGCCCCAGCATTTT.

The chain joins TRBV5-1 to TRBJ1-5, with 7 nucleotides matching TRBD1. Trimming cost V 0 bases and J 3 bases; bases outside gene matches: 3. The CDR3 spans 15 residues. From germline, CDR1 is SGHRS and CDR2 YFSETQ. CDR3 region: CASSLGDSLNQPQHF. CDR3 DNA: TGCGCCAGCAGCTTGGGGGACAGCCTCAATCAGCCCCAGCATTTT.